Following are 5 T cell receptor beta chains from one sample sequenced in a study of CD8 T cell repertoires and HIV-1 epitope variants. Their antigens remain unidentified. The repertoire was sequenced with immunoSEQ multiplex PCR; TCRdb's copy has only in-frame clones and lacks some. The table shows 5,000 to 6,500 clones, with around 69% occurring only once. Sample: cultured CD8+ T cells derived from PBMCs. Every receptor here comes from a male donor with HIV.

By sample fraction, this clone is medium-sized (0.01 to 0.1%). The chain combines TRBV13 with TRBJ2-1; 10 positions agree with TRBD2. The CDR3 is made up of 16 amino acids. Looked up from germline, CDR1 is PRHDT and CDR2 is FYEKMQ (reference sequence). V lost 5 bases to trimming and J lost 7 bases; unmatched junction nucleotides: 11. The CDR3 DNA sequence: TGTGCCAGCAGCATCAGCGGGAGGGACATGTTGAATGAGCAGTTCTTC. This codes for CASSISGRDMLNEQFF. Supplemented by reference TRBV13 and TRBJ2-1, the full variable domain reads AAGVIQSPRHLIKEKRETATLKCYPIPRHDTVYWYQQGPGQDPQFLISFYEKMQSDKGSIPDRFSAQQFSDYHSELNMSSLELGDSALYFCASSISGRDMLNEQFFGPGTRLTVL.

Notes on this clone: A read error may produce the germline difference seen at one junction end. The chain is built from TRBV4-1 and TRBJ1-5, with D unresolved. Germline-derived CDR1 and CDR2 are MGHRA and YSYEKL. The CDR3 runs to 15 residues. The CDR3 DNA follows: TGCGCCAGCAGCGAAGAATGGGGATTAAATCAGCCCCAGCATTTT. It encodes CASSEEWGLNQPQHF.

This clone was recorded a few times. This chain connects TRBV5-1 to TRBJ2-1, with D possibly matching TRBD1 (6 bases). The CDR3 is made up of 16 amino acids. V lost 2 bases to trimming and J lost 0 bases, with 12 bases between them. CDR1 is SGHRS and CDR2 is YFSETQ in the germline V gene. The CDR3 DNA reads TGCGCCAGCAGCTTCGACAGGCTCTCCTCCTACAATGAGCAGTTCTTC. Amino acids: CASSFDRLSSYNEQFF.

The chain recombines TRBV27 with TRBJ2-2; 7 nucleotides align to TRBD2. The CDR3 length is 16 residues. Germline trimming cut 3 bases from V and 3 bases from J; bases unmatched to any gene: 7. CDR1 is MNHEY and CDR2 is SMNVEV in the germline V gene (reference sequence). This CDR3 is CASSLPSGVDTGELFF. DNA of the CDR3: TGTGCCAGCAGTTTGCCTAGCGGCGTAGACACCGGGGAGCTGTTTTTT.

This sequence joins TRBV4-2 and TRBJ1-4; 7 nucleotides match TRBD1. The CDR3 spans 16 residues. Trimming at V came to 4 bases and at J to 0 bases, leaving 5 bases not matched to a gene. Germline assignment: CDR1 LGHNA and CDR2 YNFKEQ. The DNA for the CDR3 is TGTGCCAGCAGCCCAGAAACAGGGGCAACTAATGAAAAACTGTTTTTT. This encodes CASSPETGATNEKLFF.